This entry describes one T cell receptor (beta chain). The sample is drawn from a study of blood T cell repertoires in COVID-19. Study at large: Acute-phase and convalescent COVID-19 samples originated in the United States, Italy and Spain. The analysed material was cDNA or gDNA that came from T cells, B-cell-depleted T cells, or PBMCs.

Some clones are missing from TCRdb's copy, which holds only in-frame ones; the method was immunoSEQ multiplex PCR. The sample includes roughly 300,000 clones, 87% of them seen just once. Participants came from roughly 24 US areas, aged about 18 to 95 years. Cohort allocation depended upon clinical history that participants reported. CDR1 is ENHRY and CDR2 is SYGVKD in the germline V gene. The ends were cut back, 6 bases at V and 4 bases at J, with 12 bases in the middle. The CDR3 spans 13 residues. Sample: PBMCs or T cells enriched from blood (not recorded which). This receptor was identified in a woman aged 25 to 45 who had recovered from COVID-19. The rearrangement links TRBV10-3 to TRBJ1-2; D is possibly TRBD1 (5 bases). The CDR3 loop is CAIRETVSYGYTF. The CDR3 nucleotides read TGTGCCATCAGGGAGACAGTCTCCTATGGCTACACCTTC.